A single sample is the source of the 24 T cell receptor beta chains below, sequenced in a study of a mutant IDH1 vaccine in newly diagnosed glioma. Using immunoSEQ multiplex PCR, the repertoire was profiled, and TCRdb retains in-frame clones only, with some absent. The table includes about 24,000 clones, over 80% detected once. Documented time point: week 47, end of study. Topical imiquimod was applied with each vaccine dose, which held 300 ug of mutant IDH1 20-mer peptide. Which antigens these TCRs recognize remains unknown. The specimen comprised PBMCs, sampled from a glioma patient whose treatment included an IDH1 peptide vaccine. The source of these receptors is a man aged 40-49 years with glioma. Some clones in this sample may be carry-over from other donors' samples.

CDR3 sequence (DNA): TGTGCCAGCAGCTCGCACAGGGTACCTGGCGGCTACACCTTC. Translating it yields CASSSHRVPGGYTF. The V call is TRBV7-9, the J call TRBJ1-2; a weak D match, TRBD1 (6 bases). The CDR3 runs 14 residues. V lost 4 bases and J 8 bases, leaving 17 bases between the germline ends. Germline assignment: CDR1 SEHNR and CDR2 FQNEAQ (reference sequence). Full variable domain (remainder filled in from reference TRBV7-9 and TRBJ1-2): DTGVSQNPRHKITKRGQNVTFRCDPISEHNRLYWYRQTLGQGPEFLTYFQNEAQLEKSRLLSDRFSAERPKGSFSTLEIQRTEQGDSAMYLCASSSHRVPGGYTFGSGTRLTVV.

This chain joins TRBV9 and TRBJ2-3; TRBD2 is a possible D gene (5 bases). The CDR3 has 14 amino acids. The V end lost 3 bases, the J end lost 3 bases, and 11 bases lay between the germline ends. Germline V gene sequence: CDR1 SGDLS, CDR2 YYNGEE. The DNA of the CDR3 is TGTGCCAGCAGCGAGGGCCCGGGAACAGATACGCAGTATTTT. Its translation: CASSEGPGTDTQYF.

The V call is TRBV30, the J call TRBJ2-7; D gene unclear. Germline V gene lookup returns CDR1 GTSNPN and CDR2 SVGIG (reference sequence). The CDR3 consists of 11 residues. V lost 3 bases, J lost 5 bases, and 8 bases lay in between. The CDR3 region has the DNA TGTGCCTGGAGGACGATGGACGAGCAGTACTTC. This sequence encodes CAWRTMDEQYF.

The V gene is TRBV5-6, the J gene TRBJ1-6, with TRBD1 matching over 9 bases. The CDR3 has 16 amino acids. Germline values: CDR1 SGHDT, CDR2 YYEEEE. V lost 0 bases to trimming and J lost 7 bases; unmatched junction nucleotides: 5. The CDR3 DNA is TGTGCCAGCAGCTTGGTGGACAGGGGACGGAATTCACCCCTCCACTTT. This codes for CASSLVDRGRNSPLHF.

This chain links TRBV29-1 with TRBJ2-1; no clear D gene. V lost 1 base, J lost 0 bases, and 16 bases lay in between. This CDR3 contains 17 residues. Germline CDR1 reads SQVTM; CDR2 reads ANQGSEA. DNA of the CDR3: TGCAGCGTTGAAGTTGCCGATAGGCGAATCTCCTACAATGAGCAGTTCTTC. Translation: CSVEVADRRISYNEQFF.

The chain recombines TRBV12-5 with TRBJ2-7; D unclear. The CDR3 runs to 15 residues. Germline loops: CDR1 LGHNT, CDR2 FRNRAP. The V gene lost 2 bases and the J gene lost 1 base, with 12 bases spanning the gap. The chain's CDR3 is CASGLFFKGSYEQYF. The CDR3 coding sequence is TGTGCTAGTGGTTTGTTTTTCAAAGGGTCCTACGAGCAGTACTTC.

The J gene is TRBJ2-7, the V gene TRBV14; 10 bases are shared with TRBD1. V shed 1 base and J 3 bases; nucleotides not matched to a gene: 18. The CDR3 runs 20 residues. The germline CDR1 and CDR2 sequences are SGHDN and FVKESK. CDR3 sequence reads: CASSQGWGQGLPMKDYEQYF. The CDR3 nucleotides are TGTGCCAGCAGCCAAGGGTGGGGACAGGGGTTGCCTATGAAGGACTACGAGCAGTACTTC.

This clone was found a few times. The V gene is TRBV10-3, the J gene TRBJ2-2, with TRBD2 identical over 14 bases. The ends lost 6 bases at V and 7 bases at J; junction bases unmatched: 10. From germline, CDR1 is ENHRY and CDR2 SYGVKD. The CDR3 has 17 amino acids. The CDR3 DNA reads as TGTGCCATCAGATCGACTAGCGGGGGGGCTACAAGCGGGGAGCTGTTTTTT. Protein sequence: CAIRSTSGGATSGELFF.

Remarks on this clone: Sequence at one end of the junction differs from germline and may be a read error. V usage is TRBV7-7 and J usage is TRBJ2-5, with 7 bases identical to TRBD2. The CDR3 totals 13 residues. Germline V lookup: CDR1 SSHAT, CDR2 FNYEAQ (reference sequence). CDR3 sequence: CASSPGGGETQYF. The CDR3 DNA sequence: TGTGCTAGCAGTCCGGGGGGTGGGGAGACCCAGTACTTC.

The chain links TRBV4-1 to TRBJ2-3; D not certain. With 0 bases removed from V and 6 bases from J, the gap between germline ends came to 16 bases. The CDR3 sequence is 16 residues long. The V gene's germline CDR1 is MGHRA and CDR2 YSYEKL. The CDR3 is CASSQDNANLVDTQYF. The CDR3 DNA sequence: TGCGCCAGCAGCCAAGATAACGCTAATCTTGTGGATACGCAGTATTTT.

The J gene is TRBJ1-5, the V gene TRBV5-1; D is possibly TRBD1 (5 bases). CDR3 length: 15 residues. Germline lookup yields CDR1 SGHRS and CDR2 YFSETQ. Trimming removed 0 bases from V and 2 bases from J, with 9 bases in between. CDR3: CASSLEGRGNQPQHF. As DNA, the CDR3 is TGCGCCAGCAGCTTGGAGGGCAGGGGCAATCAGCCCCAGCATTTT.

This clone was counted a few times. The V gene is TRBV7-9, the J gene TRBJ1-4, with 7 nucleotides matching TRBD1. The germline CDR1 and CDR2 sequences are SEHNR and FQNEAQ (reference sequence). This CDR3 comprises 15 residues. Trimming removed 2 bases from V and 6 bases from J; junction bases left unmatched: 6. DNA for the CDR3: TGTGCCAGCAGCTTAAAATGGACAGGAGATGAAAAACTGTTTTTT. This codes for CASSLKWTGDEKLFF. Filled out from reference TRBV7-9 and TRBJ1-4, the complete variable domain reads DTGVSQNPRHKITKRGQNVTFRCDPISEHNRLYWYRQTLGQGPEFLTYFQNEAQLEKSRLLSDRFSAERPKGSFSTLEIQRTEQGDSAMYLCASSLKWTGDEKLFFGSGTQLSVL.

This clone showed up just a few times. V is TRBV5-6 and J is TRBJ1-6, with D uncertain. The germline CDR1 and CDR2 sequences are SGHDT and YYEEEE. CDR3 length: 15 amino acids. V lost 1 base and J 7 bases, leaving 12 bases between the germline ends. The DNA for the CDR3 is TGTGCCAGCAGCTTGCGGCAGGTGGGGAATTCACCCCTCCACTTT. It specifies CASSLRQVGNSPLHF.

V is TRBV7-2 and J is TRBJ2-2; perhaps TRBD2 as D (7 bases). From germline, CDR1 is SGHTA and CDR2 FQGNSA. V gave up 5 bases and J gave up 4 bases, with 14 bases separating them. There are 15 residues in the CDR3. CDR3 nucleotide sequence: TGTGCCAGCAGCCGAGGGGGGGTCAGCACCGGGGAGCTGTTTTTT. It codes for CASSRGGVSTGELFF.

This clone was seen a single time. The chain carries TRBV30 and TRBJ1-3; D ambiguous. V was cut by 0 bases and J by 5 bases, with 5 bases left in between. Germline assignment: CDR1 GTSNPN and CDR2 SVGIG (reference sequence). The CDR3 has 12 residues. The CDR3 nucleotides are TGTGCCTGGAGTGTACATCGAAACACCATATATTTT. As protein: CAWSVHRNTIYF.

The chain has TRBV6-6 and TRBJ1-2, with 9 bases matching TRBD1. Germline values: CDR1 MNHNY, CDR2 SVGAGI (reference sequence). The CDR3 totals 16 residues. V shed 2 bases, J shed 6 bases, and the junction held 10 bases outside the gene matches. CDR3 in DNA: TGTGCCAGCAGTTACAGTCCCGGGACAGGGAACCATGGCTACACCTTC. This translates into CASSYSPGTGNHGYTF.

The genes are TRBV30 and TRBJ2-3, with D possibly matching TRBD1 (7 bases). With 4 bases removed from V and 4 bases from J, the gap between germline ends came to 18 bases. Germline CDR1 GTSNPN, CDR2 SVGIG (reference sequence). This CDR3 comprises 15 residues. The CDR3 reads CAWTPGWRGPDTQYF. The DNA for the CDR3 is TGTGCCTGGACCCCGGGTTGGAGGGGGCCAGATACGCAGTATTTT.

The CDR3 region has the DNA TGTGCCAGCAGCCCGGCGGCAGTAAATTCACCCCTCCACTTT. Its translation is CASSPAAVNSPLHF. The chain employs TRBV5-4 and TRBJ1-6, with D unresolved. The V gene's germline CDR1 is SGHNT and CDR2 YYREEE (reference sequence). The CDR3 runs 14 residues. Trimming removed 4 bases from V and 7 bases from J, with 12 bases in between.

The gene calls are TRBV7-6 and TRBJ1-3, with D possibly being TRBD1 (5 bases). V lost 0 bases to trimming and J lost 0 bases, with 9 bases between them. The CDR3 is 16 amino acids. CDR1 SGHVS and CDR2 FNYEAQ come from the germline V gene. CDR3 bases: TGTGCCAGCAGCTTAGCTGGGGCGTACTCTGGAAACACCATATATTTT. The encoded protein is CASSLAGAYSGNTIYF.

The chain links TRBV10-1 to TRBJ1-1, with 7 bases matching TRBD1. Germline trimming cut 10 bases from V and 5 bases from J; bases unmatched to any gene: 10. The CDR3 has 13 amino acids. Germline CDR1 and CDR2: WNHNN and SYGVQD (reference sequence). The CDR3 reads CATSLSGGTEAFF. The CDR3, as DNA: TGCGCCACCTCCCTTTCAGGGGGAACTGAAGCTTTCTTT.

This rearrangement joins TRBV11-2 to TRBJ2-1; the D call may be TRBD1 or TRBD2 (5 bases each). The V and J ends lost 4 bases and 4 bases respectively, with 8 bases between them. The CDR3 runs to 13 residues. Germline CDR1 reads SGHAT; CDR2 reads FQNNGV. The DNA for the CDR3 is TGTGCCAGCAGCTGGGACGGTTACAATGAGCAGTTCTTC. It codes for CASSWDGYNEQFF.

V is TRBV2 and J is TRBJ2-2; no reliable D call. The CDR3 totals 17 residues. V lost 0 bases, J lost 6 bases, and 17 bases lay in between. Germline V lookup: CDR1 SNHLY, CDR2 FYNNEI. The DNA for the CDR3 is TGTGCCAGCAGTGAAGCGATGGGGTTAGGGCTCGCCGGGGAGCTGTTTTTT. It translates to CASSEAMGLGLAGELFF.

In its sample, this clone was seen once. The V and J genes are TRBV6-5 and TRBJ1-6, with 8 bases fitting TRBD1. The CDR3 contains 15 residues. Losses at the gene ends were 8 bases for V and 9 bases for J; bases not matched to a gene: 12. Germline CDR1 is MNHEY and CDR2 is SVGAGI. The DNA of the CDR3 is TGTGCCAGCTCGGTGGAAGGACAGGGTGCTTCACCCCTCCACTTT. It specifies CASSVEGQGASPLHF.

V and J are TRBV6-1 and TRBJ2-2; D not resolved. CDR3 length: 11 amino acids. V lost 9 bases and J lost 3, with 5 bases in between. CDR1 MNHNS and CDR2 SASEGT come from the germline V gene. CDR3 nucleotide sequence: TGTGCCAGTGGGGACACCGGGGAGCTGTTTTTT. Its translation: CASGDTGELFF.